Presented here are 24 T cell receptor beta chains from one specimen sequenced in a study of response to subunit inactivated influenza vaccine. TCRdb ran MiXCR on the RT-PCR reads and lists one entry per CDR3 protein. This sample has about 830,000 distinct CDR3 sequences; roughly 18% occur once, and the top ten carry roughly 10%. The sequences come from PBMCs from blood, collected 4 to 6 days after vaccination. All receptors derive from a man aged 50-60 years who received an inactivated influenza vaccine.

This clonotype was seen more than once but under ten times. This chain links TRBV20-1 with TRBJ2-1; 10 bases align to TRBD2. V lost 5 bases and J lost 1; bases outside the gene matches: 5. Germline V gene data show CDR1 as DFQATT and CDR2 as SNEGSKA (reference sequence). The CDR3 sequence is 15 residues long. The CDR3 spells CSALAGDLSYNEQFF. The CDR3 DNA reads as TGCAGTGCTCTAGCGGGAGACTTATCCTACAATGAGCAGTTCTTC.

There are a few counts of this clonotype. The CDR3 sequence: CASSLTGTTYEQYF. CDR3 DNA: TGTGCCAGCAGTTTGACAGGGACTACCTACGAGCAGTACTTC. The chain is built from TRBV6-5 and TRBJ2-7; D possibly matches TRBD1 or TRBD2 (7 bases each). V dropped 4 bases and J dropped 2 bases, with 12 bases sitting between them. Germline V lookup: CDR1 MNHEY, CDR2 SVGAGI. This CDR3 region has 14 residues.

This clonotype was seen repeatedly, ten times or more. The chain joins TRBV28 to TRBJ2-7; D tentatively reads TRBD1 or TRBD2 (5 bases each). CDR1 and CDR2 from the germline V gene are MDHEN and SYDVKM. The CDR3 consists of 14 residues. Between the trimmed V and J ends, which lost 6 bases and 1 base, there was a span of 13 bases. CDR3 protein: CASRPSGASYEQYF. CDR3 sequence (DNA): TGTGCCAGCAGGCCCTCCGGGGCATCCTACGAGCAGTACTTC.

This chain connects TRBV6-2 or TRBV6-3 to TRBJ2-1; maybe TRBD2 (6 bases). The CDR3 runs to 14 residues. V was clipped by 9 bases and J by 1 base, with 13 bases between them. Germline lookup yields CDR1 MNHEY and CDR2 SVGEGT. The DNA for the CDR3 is TGTGCCAGTGCCGGAGGGATTTCCTACAATGAGCAGTTCTTC. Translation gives CASAGGISYNEQFF.

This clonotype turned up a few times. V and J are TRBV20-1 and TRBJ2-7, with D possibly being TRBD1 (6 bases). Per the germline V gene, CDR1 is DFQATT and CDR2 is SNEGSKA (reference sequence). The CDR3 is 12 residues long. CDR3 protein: CSYGDKPYEQYF. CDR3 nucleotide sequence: TGCAGCTACGGGGACAAACCGTACGAGCAGTACTTC.

CDR3 protein: CASSVGLGTTEAFF. CDR3 sequence (DNA): TGTGCCAGCAGCGTAGGGTTAGGGACGACTGAAGCTTTCTTT. The chain carries TRBV9 and TRBJ1-1; a possible D gene is TRBD1 (5 bases). Germline V gene sequence: CDR1 SGDLS, CDR2 YYNGEE. V was clipped by 0 bases and J by 5 bases, with 11 bases between them. The CDR3 length is 14 residues. The full variable domain, in which reference TRBV9 and TRBJ1-1 provide the parts outside the CDR3, is DSGVTQTPKHLITATGQRVTLRCSPRSGDLSVYWYQQSLDQGLQFLIQYYNGEERAKGNILERFSAQQFPDLHSELNLSSLELGDSALYFCASSVGLGTTEAFFGQGTRLTVV.

The chain's CDR3 is CASRISSNTEAFF. The CDR3 DNA reads TGTGCCAGCAGGATCAGCTCGAACACTGAAGCTTTCTTT. The chain carries TRBV2 and TRBJ1-1; D remains unclear. The CDR3 loop spans 13 amino acids. CDR1 and CDR2 (germline): SNHLY, FYNNEI. V gave up 6 bases and J gave up 1 base, with 9 bases separating them.

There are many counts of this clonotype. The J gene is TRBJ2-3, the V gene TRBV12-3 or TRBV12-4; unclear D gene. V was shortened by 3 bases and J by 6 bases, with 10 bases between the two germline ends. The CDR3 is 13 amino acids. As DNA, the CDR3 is TGTGCCAGCAGTTTGCACTCTAAGGATACGCAGTATTTT. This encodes CASSLHSKDTQYF.

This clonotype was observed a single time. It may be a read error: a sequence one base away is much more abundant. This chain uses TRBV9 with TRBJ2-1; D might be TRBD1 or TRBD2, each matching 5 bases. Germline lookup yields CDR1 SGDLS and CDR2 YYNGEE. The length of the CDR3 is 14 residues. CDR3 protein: CASSVAGTPNERFF. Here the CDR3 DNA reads TGTGCCAGCAGCGTAGCCGGGACCCCCAATGAGCGGTTCTTC.

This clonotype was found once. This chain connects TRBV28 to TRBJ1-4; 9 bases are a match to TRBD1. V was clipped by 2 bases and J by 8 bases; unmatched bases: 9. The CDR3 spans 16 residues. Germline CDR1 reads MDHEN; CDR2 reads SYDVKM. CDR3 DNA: TGTGCCAGCAGTTTAGCGGCGGGACAGGGAAGAGAAAAACTGTTTTTT. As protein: CASSLAAGQGREKLFF.

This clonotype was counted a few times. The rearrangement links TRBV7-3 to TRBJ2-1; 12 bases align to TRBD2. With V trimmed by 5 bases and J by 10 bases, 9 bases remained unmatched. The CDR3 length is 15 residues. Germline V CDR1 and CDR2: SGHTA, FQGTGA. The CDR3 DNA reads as TGTGCCAGCAGCATGACTAGCGGGAGTGTGGGGGAGCAGTTCTTC. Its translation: CASSMTSGSVGEQFF.

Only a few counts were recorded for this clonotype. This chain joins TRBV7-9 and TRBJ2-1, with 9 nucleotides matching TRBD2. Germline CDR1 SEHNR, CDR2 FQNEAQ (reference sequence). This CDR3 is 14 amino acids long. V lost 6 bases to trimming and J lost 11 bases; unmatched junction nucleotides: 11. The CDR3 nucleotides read TGTGCCAGCAGATATCAAGACAGCGGGGGGAAGCAGTTCTTC. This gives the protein CASRYQDSGGKQFF.

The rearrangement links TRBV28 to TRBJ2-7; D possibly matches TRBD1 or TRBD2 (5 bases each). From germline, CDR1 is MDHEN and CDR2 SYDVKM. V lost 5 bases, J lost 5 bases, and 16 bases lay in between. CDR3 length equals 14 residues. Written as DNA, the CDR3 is TGTGCCAGCAGTCCCCGGAATTGGGGGAACGAGCAGTACTTC. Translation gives CASSPRNWGNEQYF.

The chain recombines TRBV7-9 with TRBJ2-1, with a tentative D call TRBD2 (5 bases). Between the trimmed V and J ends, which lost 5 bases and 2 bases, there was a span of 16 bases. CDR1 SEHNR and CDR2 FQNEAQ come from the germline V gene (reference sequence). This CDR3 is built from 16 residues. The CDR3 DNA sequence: TGTGCCAGCAGCCTCCGGGAACTTACGACCTACAATGAGCAGTTCTTC. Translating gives CASSLRELTTYNEQFF. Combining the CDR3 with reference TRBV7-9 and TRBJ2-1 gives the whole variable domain DTGVSQNPRHKITKRGQNVTFRCDPISEHNRLYWYRQTLGQGPEFLTYFQNEAQLEKSRLLSDRFSAERPKGSFSTLEIQRTEQGDSAMYLCASSLRELTTYNEQFFGPGTRLTVL.

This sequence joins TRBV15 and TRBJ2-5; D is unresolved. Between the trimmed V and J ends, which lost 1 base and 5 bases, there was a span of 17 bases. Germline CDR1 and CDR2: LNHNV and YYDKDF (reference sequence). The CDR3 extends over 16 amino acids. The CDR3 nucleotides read TGTGCCACCAGCAGAGTCCAGAGTGCACACCGGGAGACCCAGTACTTC. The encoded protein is CATSRVQSAHRETQYF. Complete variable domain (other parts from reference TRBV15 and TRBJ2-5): DAMVIQNPRYQVTQFGKPVTLSCSQTLNHNVMYWYQQKSSQAPKLLFHYYDKDFNNEADTPDNFQSRRPNTSFCFLDIRSPGLGDTAMYLCATSRVQSAHRETQYFGPGTRLLVL.

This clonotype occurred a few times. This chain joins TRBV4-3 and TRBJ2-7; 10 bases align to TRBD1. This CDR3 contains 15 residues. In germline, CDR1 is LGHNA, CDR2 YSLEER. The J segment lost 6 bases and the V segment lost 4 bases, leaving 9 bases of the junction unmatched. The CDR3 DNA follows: TGCGCCAGCAGCCTTCACCGGGACAGGGGTTTCGAGCAGTACTTC. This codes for CASSLHRDRGFEQYF.

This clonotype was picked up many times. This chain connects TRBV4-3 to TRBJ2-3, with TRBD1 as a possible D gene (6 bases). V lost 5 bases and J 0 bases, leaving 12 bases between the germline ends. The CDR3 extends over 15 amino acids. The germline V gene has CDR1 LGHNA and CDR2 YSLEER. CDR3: CASSERDTSTDTQYF. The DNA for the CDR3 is TGCGCCAGCAGCGAACGGGACACAAGCACAGATACGCAGTATTTT.

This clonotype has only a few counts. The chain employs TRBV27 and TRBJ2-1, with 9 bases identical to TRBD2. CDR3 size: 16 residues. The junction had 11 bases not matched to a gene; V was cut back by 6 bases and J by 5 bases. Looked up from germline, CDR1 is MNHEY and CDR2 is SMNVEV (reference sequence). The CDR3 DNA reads TGTGCCAGCAGCCACAGACTAGCGGCTATCGACAATGAGCAGTTCTTC. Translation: CASSHRLAAIDNEQFF.

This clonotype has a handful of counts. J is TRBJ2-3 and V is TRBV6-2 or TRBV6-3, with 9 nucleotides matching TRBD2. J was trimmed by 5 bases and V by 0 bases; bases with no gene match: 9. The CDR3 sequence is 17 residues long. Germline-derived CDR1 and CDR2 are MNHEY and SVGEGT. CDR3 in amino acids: CASSYSKVAGEQDTQYF. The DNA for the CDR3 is TGTGCCAGCAGTTACTCGAAGGTAGCGGGAGAGCAAGATACGCAGTATTTT.

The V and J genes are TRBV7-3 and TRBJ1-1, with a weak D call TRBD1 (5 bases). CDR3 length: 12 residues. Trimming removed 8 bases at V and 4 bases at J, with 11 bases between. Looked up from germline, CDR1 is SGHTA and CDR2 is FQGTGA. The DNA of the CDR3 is TGTGCCAGCGGCATGGGGGGCACTGAAGCTTTCTTT. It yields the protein CASGMGGTEAFF.

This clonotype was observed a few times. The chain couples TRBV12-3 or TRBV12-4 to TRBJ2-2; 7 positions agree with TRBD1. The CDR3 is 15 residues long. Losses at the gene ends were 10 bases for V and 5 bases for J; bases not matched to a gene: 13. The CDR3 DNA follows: TGTGCCACACGCCCGGACAGGATATCGACCGGGGAGCTGTTTTTT. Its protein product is CATRPDRISTGELFF.

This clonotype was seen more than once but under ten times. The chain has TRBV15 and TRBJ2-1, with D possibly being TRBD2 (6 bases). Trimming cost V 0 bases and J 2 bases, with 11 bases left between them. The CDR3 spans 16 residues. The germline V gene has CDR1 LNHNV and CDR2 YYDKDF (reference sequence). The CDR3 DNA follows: TGTGCCACCAGCAGAGATCGGCTAGCGACCTACAATGAGCAGTTCTTC. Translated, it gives CATSRDRLATYNEQFF.

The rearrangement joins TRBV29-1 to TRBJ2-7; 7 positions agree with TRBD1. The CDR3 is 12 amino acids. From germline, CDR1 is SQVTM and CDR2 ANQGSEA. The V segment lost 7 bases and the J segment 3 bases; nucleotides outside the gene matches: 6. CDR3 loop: CSGEGADYEQYF. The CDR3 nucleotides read TGCAGCGGAGAGGGGGCCGACTACGAGCAGTACTTC.

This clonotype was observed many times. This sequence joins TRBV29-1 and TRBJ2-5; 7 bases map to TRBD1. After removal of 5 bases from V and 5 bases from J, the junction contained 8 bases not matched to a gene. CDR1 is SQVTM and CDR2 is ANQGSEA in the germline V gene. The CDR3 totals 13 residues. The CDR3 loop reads CSVRPGGRETQYF. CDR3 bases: TGCAGCGTTCGACCAGGGGGACGGGAGACCCAGTACTTC. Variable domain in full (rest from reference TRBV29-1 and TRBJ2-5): SAVISQKPSRDICQRGTSLTIQCQVDSQVTMMFWYRQQPGQSLTLIATANQGSEATYESGFVIDKFPISRPNLTFSTLTVSNMSPEDSSIYLCSVRPGGRETQYFGPGTRLLVL.